These 20 T cell receptor beta chains came from one sample sequenced in a study of blood T cell repertoires in COVID-19. Measured with immunoSEQ multiplex PCR; TCRdb has only the in-frame clones, and not every one. The repertoire has 200,000 to 250,000 clones, approximately 88% of them found once; the top ten carry around 3.8%. Sequences were obtained from PBMCs or T cells enriched from blood (not recorded which). These receptors were collected from a woman younger than 45 who had been exposed to COVID-19.

This chain connects TRBV15 to TRBJ2-7, with D perhaps matching TRBD2 (6 bases). This CDR3 comprises 15 residues. Between the trimmed V and J ends, which lost 0 bases and 6 bases, there was a span of 15 bases. Germline CDR1 LNHNV, CDR2 YYDKDF (reference sequence). The DNA of the CDR3 is TGTGCCACCAGCAGAGATCCACGGGTGCGGGGCGAGCAGTACTTC. The encoded protein is CATSRDPRVRGEQYF.

The rearrangement uses TRBV19 and TRBJ1-3; a weak D match, TRBD1 (6 bases). CDR1 and CDR2 from the germline V gene are LNHDA and SQIVND (reference sequence). The CDR3 loop spans 16 amino acids. The V gene lost 4 bases and the J gene lost 0 bases, with 13 bases spanning the gap. The CDR3 DNA is TGTGCCAGTAGTACTTTGACAGGCTCCTCTGGAAACACCATATATTTT. This sequence encodes CASSTLTGSSGNTIYF.

The rearrangement uses TRBV28 and TRBJ1-1; D uncertain. CDR1 is MDHEN and CDR2 is SYDVKM in the germline V gene. This CDR3 spans 14 amino acids. The V end was cut by 7 bases, the J end by 1 base, with 13 bases between. CDR3: CASTLGRRNTEAFF. For the CDR3, the DNA is TGTGCCAGCACCCTAGGAAGGAGGAACACTGAAGCTTTCTTT.

This clone showed up just once. J is TRBJ2-7 and V is TRBV5-1, with TRBD1 matching over 8 bases. Germline CDR1 is SGHRS and CDR2 is YFSETQ. V dropped 4 bases and J dropped 7; count of bases not matched to a gene: 7. The CDR3 is made up of 13 amino acids. CDR3 nucleotide sequence: TGCGCCAGCAGCGGAGACAGGGGCCTGGAGCAGTACTTC. Its translation: CASSGDRGLEQYF.

The V call is TRBV5-1, the J call TRBJ2-7; the match to TRBD2 covers 8 bases. Germline loops: CDR1 SGHRS, CDR2 YFSETQ. The CDR3 length is 17 residues. V was clipped by 4 bases and J by 2 bases; unmatched bases: 14. The CDR3 DNA follows: TGCGCCAGCAGCGGAACTAGCGGACTAACCTTCACCTACGAGCAGTACTTC. It yields the protein CASSGTSGLTFTYEQYF.

This clone was seen only a few times. The V call is TRBV5-4, the J call TRBJ2-1; 8 bases fit TRBD2. J lost 4 bases, V lost 5 bases, and 11 bases had no gene match. The CDR3 covers 16 residues. From germline, CDR1 is SGHNT and CDR2 YYREEE (reference sequence). This CDR3 is CASRTEAGALYNEQFF. The CDR3 DNA follows: TGTGCCAGCAGAACTGAAGCGGGAGCCCTATACAATGAGCAGTTCTTC.

The chain couples TRBV19 to TRBJ1-1, with TRBD1 as a possible D gene (6 bases). The CDR3 length is 14 residues. V was clipped by 7 bases and J by 1 base, with 13 bases between them. CDR1 LNHDA and CDR2 SQIVND come from the germline V gene (reference sequence). CDR3 bases: TGTGCCAGTAACTACGGGGGGCAGAACACTGAAGCTTTCTTT. Residues: CASNYGGQNTEAFF.

The chain couples TRBV10-3 to TRBJ1-2; D not certain. V lost 8 bases, J lost 1 base, and 11 bases lay in between. The CDR3 runs 13 residues. Per germline, CDR1 ENHRY and CDR2 SYGVKD. CDR3 protein: CAIRIGDNYGYTF. The CDR3 DNA sequence: TGTGCCATCCGCATCGGAGATAACTATGGCTACACCTTC.

The gene calls are TRBV5-1 and TRBJ2-1; TRBD2 agrees at 11 bases. The ends lost 1 base at V and 3 bases at J; junction bases unmatched: 6. Germline CDR1 reads SGHRS; CDR2 reads YFSETQ. The length of the CDR3 is 17 residues. CDR3 residues: CASSLTTSGNFYNEQFF. CDR3 bases: TGCGCCAGCAGCTTGACGACTAGCGGGAATTTCTACAATGAGCAGTTCTTC.

The rearrangement uses TRBV4-2 and TRBJ1-2; no definite D call. CDR3 length: 14 residues. V was clipped by 0 bases and J by 8 bases, with 13 bases between them. Germline CDR1 and CDR2: LGHNA and YNFKEQ. In DNA, the CDR3 is TGTGCCAGCAGCCAAGAGGCAGAGGTGTTGGGCTACACCTTC. Its protein is CASSQEAEVLGYTF.

The chain links TRBV5-4 to TRBJ1-4, with 8 nucleotides matching TRBD1. CDR3 length equals 15 residues. V lost 4 bases and J lost 7; bases outside the gene matches: 9. Germline CDR1 reads SGHNT; CDR2 reads YYREEE (reference sequence). CDR3 sequence reads: CASSDRQGLSEKLFF. The CDR3 region has the DNA TGTGCCAGCAGCGACCGACAGGGGCTGAGTGAAAAACTGTTTTTT.

This clone has only a few counts. The rearrangement joins TRBV3-1 (or the pseudogene TRBV3-2) to TRBJ1-2, with D possibly matching TRBD1 (5 bases). The CDR3 is made up of 15 amino acids. The ends were cut back, 4 bases at V and 6 bases at J, with 18 bases in the middle. The V gene's germline CDR1 is LGHDT and CDR2 YNNKEL (reference sequence). The DNA of the CDR3 is TGTGCCAGCAGCCCATTTTTGGGGCGGATAAATGGCTACACCTTC. This encodes CASSPFLGRINGYTF.

The CDR3 bases are TGTGCCAGCAGCCCTGGGCCAAACTCTGGAAACACCATATATTTT. Translation gives CASSPGPNSGNTIYF. The genes are TRBV7-3 and TRBJ1-3; no firm D call. The V gene lost 5 bases and the J gene lost 0 bases, with 11 bases spanning the gap. The CDR3 spans 15 residues. CDR1 and CDR2 from the germline V gene are SGHTA and FQGTGA.

The chain uses TRBV5-5 and TRBJ2-2; D may be TRBD1 (5 bases). The germline V and J ends were trimmed by 4 bases and 1 base, with 8 bases remaining between them. This CDR3 comprises 14 residues. The germline V gene encodes CDR1 SGHKS and CDR2 YYEKEE (reference sequence). Written as DNA, the CDR3 is TGTGCCAGCAGCGATACAGGGAACACCGGGGAGCTGTTTTTT. Translated: CASSDTGNTGELFF. The full variable domain, with the rest looked up from reference TRBV5-5 and TRBJ2-2, is DAGVTQSPTHLIKTRGQQVTLRCSPISGHKSVSWYQQVLGQGPQFIFQYYEKEERGRGNFPDRFSARQFPNYSSELNVNALLLGDSALYLCASSDTGNTGELFFGEGSRLTVL.

V and J are TRBV7-9 and TRBJ1-3; TRBD1 aligns across 7 bases. This CDR3 is built from 16 residues. Germline V gene sequence: CDR1 SEHNR, CDR2 FQNEAQ (reference sequence). V trimming: 5 bases; J trimming: 2 bases; junction bases outside the gene matches: 9. The CDR3 coding sequence is TGTGCCAGCAGCACCCCTCGACAGGGAACTGGAAACACCATATATTTT. It is translated as CASSTPRQGTGNTIYF.

The rearrangement links TRBV7-2 to TRBJ2-1; TRBD1 agrees at 8 bases. Per the germline V gene, CDR1 is SGHTA and CDR2 is FQGNSA. V was clipped by 5 bases and J by 7 bases; unmatched bases: 7. The CDR3 loop spans 14 amino acids. DNA for the CDR3: TGTGCCAGCAGCCTACGGACAGGGCTGAATGAGCAGTTCTTC. As protein: CASSLRTGLNEQFF. Supplemented by reference TRBV7-2 and TRBJ2-1, the full variable domain reads GAGVSQSPSNKVTEKGKDVELRCDPISGHTALYWYRQSLGQGLEFLIYFQGNSAPDKSGLPSDRFSAERTGGSVSTLTIQRTQQEDSAVYLCASSLRTGLNEQFFGPGTRLTVL.

The chain is built from TRBV6-1 and TRBJ1-4, with 7 bases identical to TRBD1. This CDR3 spans 15 amino acids. CDR1 and CDR2 (germline): MNHNS, SASEGT. The J segment lost 8 bases and the V segment lost 3 bases, leaving 9 bases of the junction unmatched. The CDR3 nucleotides are TGTGCCAGCAGTGATCCCGCAGGGGGTGGCGAAAAACTGTTTTTT. Protein product: CASSDPAGGGEKLFF.

CDR3 DNA sequence: TGTGCCACCAGCAGATCCCAATACGAGCAGTACTTC. Its protein is CATSRSQYEQYF. This chain links TRBV15 with TRBJ2-7, with no clear D. The CDR3 is 12 residues long. Germline CDR1 reads LNHNV; CDR2 reads YYDKDF (reference sequence). V was pared by 2 bases and J by 4 bases, with 6 bases between.

V is TRBV19 and J is TRBJ2-3; D is perhaps TRBD2 (6 bases). Trimming stripped 3 bases from V and 2 bases from J, with 12 bases between. The CDR3 has 15 amino acids. Germline assignment: CDR1 LNHDA and CDR2 SQIVND (reference sequence). The CDR3 coding sequence is TGTGCCAGTAGTATTGGGACTGGGGACACAGATACGCAGTATTTT. Translated: CASSIGTGDTDTQYF.

The V and J genes are TRBV9 and TRBJ2-5; no firm D call. This CDR3 is 14 amino acids long. V lost 4 bases and J 1 base, leaving 11 bases between the germline ends. CDR1 is SGDLS and CDR2 is YYNGEE in the germline V gene. The CDR3 protein is CASSPTALQETQYF. In DNA, the CDR3 is TGTGCCAGCAGCCCAACAGCTCTCCAAGAGACCCAGTACTTC.